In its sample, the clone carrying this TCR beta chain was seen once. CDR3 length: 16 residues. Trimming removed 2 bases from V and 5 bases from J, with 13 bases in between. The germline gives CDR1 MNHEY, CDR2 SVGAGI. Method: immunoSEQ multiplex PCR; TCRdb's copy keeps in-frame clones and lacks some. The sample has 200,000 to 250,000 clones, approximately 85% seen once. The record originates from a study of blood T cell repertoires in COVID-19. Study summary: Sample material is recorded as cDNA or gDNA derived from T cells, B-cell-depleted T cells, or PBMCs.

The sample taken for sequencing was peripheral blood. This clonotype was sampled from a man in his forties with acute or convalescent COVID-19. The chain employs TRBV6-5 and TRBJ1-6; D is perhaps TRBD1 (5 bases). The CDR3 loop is CASSYGGTRHNSPLHF. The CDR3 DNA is TGTGCCAGCAGTTACGGGGGGACGAGACATAATTCACCCCTCCACTTT.